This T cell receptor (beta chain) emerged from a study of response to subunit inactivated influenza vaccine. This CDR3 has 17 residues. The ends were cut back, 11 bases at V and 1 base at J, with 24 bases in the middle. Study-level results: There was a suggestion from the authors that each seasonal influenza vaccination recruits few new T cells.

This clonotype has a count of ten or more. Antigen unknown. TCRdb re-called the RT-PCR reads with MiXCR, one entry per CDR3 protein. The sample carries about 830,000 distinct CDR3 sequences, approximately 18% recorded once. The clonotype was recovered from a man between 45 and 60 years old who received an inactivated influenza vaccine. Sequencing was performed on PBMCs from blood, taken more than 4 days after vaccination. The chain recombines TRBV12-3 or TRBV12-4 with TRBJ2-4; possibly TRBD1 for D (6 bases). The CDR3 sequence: CAQTRVGHSTAKNIQYF. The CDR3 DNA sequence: TGTGCCCAAACCAGGGTGGGACATTCGACCGCCAAAAACATTCAGTACTTC.